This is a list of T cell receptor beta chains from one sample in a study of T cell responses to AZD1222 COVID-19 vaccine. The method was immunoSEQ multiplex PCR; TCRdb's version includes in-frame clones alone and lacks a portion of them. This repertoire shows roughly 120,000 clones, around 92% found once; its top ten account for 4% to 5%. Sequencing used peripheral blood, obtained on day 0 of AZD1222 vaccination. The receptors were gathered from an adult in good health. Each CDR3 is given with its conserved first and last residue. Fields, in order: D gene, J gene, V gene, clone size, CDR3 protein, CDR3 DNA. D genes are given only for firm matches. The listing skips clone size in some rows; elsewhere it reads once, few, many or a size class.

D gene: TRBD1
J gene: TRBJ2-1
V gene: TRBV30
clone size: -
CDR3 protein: CAWSPDRVGLWFF
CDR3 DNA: TGTGCCTGGAGTCCGGACAGGGTAGGCTTGTGGTTCTTC

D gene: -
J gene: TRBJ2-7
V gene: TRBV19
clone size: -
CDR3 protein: CASSSVRDEQYF
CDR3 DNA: TGTGCCAGTAGTTCCGTTCGGGACGAGCAGTACTTC

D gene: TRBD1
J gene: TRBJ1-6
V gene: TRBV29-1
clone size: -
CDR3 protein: CSARQGVESPLHF
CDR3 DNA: TGCAGCGCCAGACAGGGAGTAGAATCACCCCTCCACTTT

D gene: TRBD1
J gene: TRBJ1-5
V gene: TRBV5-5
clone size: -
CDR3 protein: CASSQQTGEVGQPQHF
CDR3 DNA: TGTGCCAGCAGTCAACAGACAGGGGAAGTCGGTCAGCCCCAGCATTTT

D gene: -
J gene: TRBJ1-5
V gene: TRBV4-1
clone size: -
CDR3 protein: CASSQRTALNQPQHF
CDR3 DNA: TGCGCCAGCAGCCAGAGGACAGCTCTCAATCAGCCCCAGCATTTT

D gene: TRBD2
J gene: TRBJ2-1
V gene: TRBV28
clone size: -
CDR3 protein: CASMAGGFNEQFF
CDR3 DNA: TGTGCCAGCATGGCGGGAGGGTTCAATGAGCAGTTCTTC

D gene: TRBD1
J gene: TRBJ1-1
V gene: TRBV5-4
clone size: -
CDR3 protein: CASSLALRGGTEAFF
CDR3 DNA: TGTGCCAGCAGCTTGGCCCTCAGGGGGGGGACTGAAGCTTTCTTT

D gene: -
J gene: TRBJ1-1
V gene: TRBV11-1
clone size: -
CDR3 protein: CASSLDGVAAFF
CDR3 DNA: TGTGCCAGCAGCTTAGATGGGGTCGCAGCTTTCTTT

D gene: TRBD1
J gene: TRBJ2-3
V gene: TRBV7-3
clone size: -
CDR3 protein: CASSWTGVTDTQYF
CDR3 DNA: TGTGCCAGCAGCTGGACAGGGGTCACAGATACGCAGTATTTT

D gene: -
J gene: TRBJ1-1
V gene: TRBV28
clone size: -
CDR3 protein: CASSLVHRVEAFF
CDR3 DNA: TGTGCCAGCAGTTTGGTACATCGAGTTGAAGCTTTCTTT

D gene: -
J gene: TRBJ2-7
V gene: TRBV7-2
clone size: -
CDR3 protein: CASSFPGPYEQYF
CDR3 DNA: TGTGCCAGCAGCTTCCCAGGACCCTACGAGCAGTACTTC

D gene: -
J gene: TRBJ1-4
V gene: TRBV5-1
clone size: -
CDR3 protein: CASSREPLGTEKLFF
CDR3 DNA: TGCGCCAGCAGCCGAGAGCCCCTGGGCACTGAAAAACTGTTTTTT

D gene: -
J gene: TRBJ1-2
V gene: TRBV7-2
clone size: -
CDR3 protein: CASSAQRRADGYTF
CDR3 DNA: TGTGCCAGCAGCGCTCAGCGCAGAGCCGATGGCTACACCTTC

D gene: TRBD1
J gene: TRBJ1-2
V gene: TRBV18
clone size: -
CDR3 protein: CASSPFGTGPNYGYTF
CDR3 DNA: TGTGCCAGCTCACCATTCGGGACAGGGCCTAACTATGGCTACACCTTC

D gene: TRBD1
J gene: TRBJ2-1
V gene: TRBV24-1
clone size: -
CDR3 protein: CATSDSWGRQGAGIYNEQFF
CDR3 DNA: TGTGCCACCAGTGATTCTTGGGGGCGACAGGGGGCCGGTATCTACAATGAGCAGTTCTTC

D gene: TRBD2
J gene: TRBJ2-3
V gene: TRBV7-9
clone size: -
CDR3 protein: CASTVLAGGRTDTQYF
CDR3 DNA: TGTGCCAGCACGGTACTAGCGGGGGGTCGCACAGATACGCAGTATTTT

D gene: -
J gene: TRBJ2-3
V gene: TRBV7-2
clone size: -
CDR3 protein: CASSSSTDTQYF
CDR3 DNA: TGTGCCAGCAGCTCTTCCACAGATACGCAGTATTTT

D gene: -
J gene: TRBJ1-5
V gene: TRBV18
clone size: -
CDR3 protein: CASSQNWEPNQPQHF
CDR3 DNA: TGTGCCAGCTCCCAAAATTGGGAACCCAATCAGCCCCAGCATTTT

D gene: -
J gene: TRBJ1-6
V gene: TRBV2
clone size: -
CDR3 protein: CATRKTVNNSPLHF
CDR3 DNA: TGTGCCACCCGGAAGACAGTTAATAATTCACCCCTCCACTTT

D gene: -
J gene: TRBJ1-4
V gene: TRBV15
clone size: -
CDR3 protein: CATSKDSETNEKLFF
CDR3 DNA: TGTGCCACCAGCAAGGACAGCGAAACTAATGAAAAACTGTTTTTT

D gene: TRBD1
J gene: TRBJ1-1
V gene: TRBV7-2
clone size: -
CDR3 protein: CASSPRDSWSEAFF
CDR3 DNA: TGTGCCAGCAGCCCGAGGGACAGCTGGTCTGAAGCTTTCTTT

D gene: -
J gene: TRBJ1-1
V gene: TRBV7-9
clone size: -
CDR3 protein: CASSQAPGYGAEAFF
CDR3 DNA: TGTGCCAGCAGCCAAGCTCCAGGGTATGGCGCTGAAGCTTTCTTT

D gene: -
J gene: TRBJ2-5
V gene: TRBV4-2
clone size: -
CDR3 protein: CASSQSSDQETQYF
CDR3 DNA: TGTGCCAGCAGCCAGAGCAGCGACCAAGAGACCCAGTACTTC

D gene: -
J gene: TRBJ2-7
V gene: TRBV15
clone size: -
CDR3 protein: CATSRDMAAAHYEQYF
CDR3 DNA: TGTGCCACCAGCAGAGATATGGCGGCCGCCCACTACGAGCAGTACTTC

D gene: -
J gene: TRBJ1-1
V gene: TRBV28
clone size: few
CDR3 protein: CASNPAIQGAEAFF
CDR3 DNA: TGTGCCAGCAACCCGGCCATACAGGGAGCTGAAGCTTTCTTT

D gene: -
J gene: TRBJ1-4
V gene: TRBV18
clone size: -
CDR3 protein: CASSQSQGPATNEKLFF
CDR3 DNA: TGTGCCAGCTCACAGTCACAGGGACCTGCAACTAATGAAAAACTGTTTTTT

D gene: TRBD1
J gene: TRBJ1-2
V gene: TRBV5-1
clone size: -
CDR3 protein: CASSRPENRDRDGYTF
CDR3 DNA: TGCGCCAGCAGCCGCCCCGAAAACCGGGACAGGGACGGCTACACCTTC

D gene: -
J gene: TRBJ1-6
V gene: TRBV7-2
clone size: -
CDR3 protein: CASSTNRGGNNSPLHF
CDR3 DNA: TGTGCCAGCAGCACTAATAGGGGGGGGAATAATTCACCCCTCCACTTT

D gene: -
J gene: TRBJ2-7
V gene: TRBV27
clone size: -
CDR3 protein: CASSSYNRDYEQYF
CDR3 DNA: TGTGCCAGCAGTTCCTACAACAGGGATTACGAGCAGTACTTC

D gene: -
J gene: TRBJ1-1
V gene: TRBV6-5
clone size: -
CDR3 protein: CASSFWGSEAFF
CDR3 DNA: TGTGCCAGCAGTTTCTGGGGGAGTGAAGCTTTCTTT

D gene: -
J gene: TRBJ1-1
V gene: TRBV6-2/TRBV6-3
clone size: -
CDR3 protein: CASSHGGATTEAFF
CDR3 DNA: TGTGCCAGCAGTCACGGGGGGGCTACCACTGAAGCTTTCTTT

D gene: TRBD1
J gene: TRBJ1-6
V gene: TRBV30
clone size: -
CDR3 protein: CAWSYTGVNSPLHF
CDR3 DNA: TGTGCCTGGAGTTACACAGGGGTCAATTCACCCCTCCACTTT

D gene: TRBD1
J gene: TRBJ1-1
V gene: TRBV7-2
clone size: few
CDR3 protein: CASSKRTGGTLPTEAFF
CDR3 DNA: TGTGCCAGCAGCAAGAGGACAGGGGGCACTCTTCCCACTGAAGCTTTCTTT

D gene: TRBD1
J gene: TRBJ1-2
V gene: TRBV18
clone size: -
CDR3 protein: CASSPPNQGDGYTF
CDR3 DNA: TGTGCCAGCTCACCACCAAATCAGGGGGATGGCTACACCTTC

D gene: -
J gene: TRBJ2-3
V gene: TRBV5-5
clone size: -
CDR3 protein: CASSFGGALTDTQYF
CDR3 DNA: TGTGCCAGCAGCTTCGGAGGAGCCCTCACAGATACGCAGTATTTT

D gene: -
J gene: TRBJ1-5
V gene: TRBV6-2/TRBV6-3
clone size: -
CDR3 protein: CASSWPTGKSNQPQHF
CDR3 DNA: TGTGCCAGCAGTTGGCCAACAGGGAAGAGCAATCAGCCCCAGCATTTT